Sequencing of this T cell receptor (beta chain) was carried out in a study of blood T cell repertoires in COVID-19. The CDR3 is 14 residues long. V lost 5 bases to trimming and J lost 3 bases; unmatched junction nucleotides: 6. In germline, CDR1 is SGHVS, CDR2 FNYEAQ. Assay: immunoSEQ multiplex PCR; the TCRdb copy retains only in-frame clones and omits some. The sample shows roughly 150,000 clones, more than 75% of them seen only once. The sequencing input was peripheral blood. The receptor's source is a woman aged 45-60 years with COVID-19, enrolled during active disease. This rearrangement joins TRBV7-6 to TRBJ2-5, with TRBD1 matching 7 bases. The CDR3 nucleotides are TGTGCCAGCAGCAAGACCGGGACAGAAGAGACCCAGTACTTC. Protein sequence: CASSKTGTEETQYF.